The 29 T cell receptor beta chains in this list originate from one sample, sequenced in a study of neurological immune-mediated disorders. Using its own MiXCR run on the 5' RACE reads, TCRdb lists one record per CDR3 protein. The sample has more than 50,000 distinct CDR3 sequences, 5.2% seen once. Sequencing input: PBMCs. The source of these receptors is a woman in her thirties with multiple sclerosis.

This clonotype was observed many times. J is TRBJ2-5 and V is TRBV5-1; TRBD2 is a possible D gene (5 bases). The CDR3 has 15 residues. Trimming took 1 base from V and 2 from J, leaving 12 bases between them. CDR1 and CDR2 (germline): SGHRS, YFSETQ. This CDR3 reads CASSLRGSYQETQYF. CDR3 DNA: TGCGCCAGCAGCTTGCGGGGATCCTATCAAGAGACCCAGTACTTC.

This clonotype was picked up many times. The chain has TRBV20-1 and TRBJ2-3; 7 bases align to TRBD2. The V and J ends lost 3 bases and 1 base, in that order; junction bases with no gene match: 10. This CDR3 region has 16 residues. Germline values: CDR1 DFQATT, CDR2 SNEGSKA (reference sequence). CDR3 DNA sequence: TGCAGTGCTAGGGCCCCTAGCGGCCCCCGCACAGATACGCAGTATTTT. Translated: CSARAPSGPRTDTQYF.

This clonotype was seen more than once but under ten times. V gene TRBV20-1 combines with J gene TRBJ2-4, with D unresolved. V was shortened by 3 bases and J by 0 bases, with 12 bases between the two germline ends. Germline values: CDR1 DFQATT, CDR2 SNEGSKA (reference sequence). There are 15 residues in the CDR3. DNA of the CDR3: TGCAGTGCTAGGTCAGCTGAAATAGCCAAAAACATTCAGTACTTC. This codes for CSARSAEIAKNIQYF.

J is TRBJ1-2 and V is TRBV29-1, with unresolved D. This CDR3 comprises 13 residues. In germline, CDR1 is SQVTM, CDR2 ANQGSEA. This CDR3 reads CSAWGNYNYGYTF. The CDR3 DNA reads as TGCAGTGCTTGGGGAAATTATAACTATGGCTACACCTTC. The full variable domain, completed using reference TRBV29-1 and TRBJ1-2, is SAVISQKPSRDICQRGTSLTIQCQVDSQVTMMFWYRQQPGQSLTLIATANQGSEATYESGFVIDKFPISRPNLTFSTLTVSNMSPEDSSIYLCSAWGNYNYGYTFGSGTRLTVV.

This clonotype appeared a few times. The V gene is TRBV5-1, the J gene TRBJ2-5; the D gene is possibly TRBD2 (7 bases). Germline V CDR1 and CDR2: SGHRS, YFSETQ. There are 15 residues in the CDR3. The V end lost 2 bases, the J end lost 4 bases, and 15 bases lay between the germline ends. The CDR3 nucleotides are TGCGCCAGCAGCTTAGGGGGGGCAACTGGAGAGACCCAGTACTTC. It specifies CASSLGGATGETQYF.

Comment on this clonotype: Possible read error: a much larger clone is one base away. The rearrangement links TRBV7-6 to TRBJ2-7; D not certain. Germline V lookup: CDR1 SGHVS, CDR2 FNYEAQ. The CDR3 runs 13 residues. The V gene lost 4 bases and the J gene lost 2 bases, with 9 bases spanning the gap. CDR3 amino acids: CASSSGKPYEQYF. The CDR3 nucleotides are TGTGCCAGCAGCTCCGGAAAGCCCTACGAGCAGTACTTC.

This clonotype was seen at least ten times. The chain couples TRBV9 to TRBJ2-1, with TRBD2 identical over 10 bases. This CDR3 region has 15 residues. V lost 6 bases, J lost 4 bases, and 7 bases stayed unmatched. From germline, CDR1 is SGDLS and CDR2 YYNGEE. CDR3 sequence: CASNPIAGGYNEQFF. CDR3 coding DNA: TGTGCCAGCAACCCTATAGCGGGGGGATACAATGAGCAGTTCTTC. The full variable domain, with the rest looked up from reference TRBV9 and TRBJ2-1, is DSGVTQTPKHLITATGQRVTLRCSPRSGDLSVYWYQQSLDQGLQFLIQYYNGEERAKGNILERFSAQQFPDLHSELNLSSLELGDSALYFCASNPIAGGYNEQFFGPGTRLTVL.

On this clonotype: This sequence may be a read error, since a much larger clone differs from it by one base. The chain joins TRBV10-2 to TRBJ2-7; unclear D gene. Per the germline V gene, CDR1 is WSHSY and CDR2 is SAAADI. V lost 2 bases to trimming and J lost 0 bases, with 5 bases between them. This CDR3 has 13 amino acids. DNA for the CDR3: TGCGCCAGCAGTGAGCTGTCCTCCTACGAGCAGTACTTC. Translated, it gives CASSELSSYEQYF.

The J gene is TRBJ1-1, the V gene TRBV3-1; the match to TRBD1 covers 9 bases. The trim removed 1 base at V and 0 bases at J, leaving 6 bases unmatched. CDR3 size: 17 residues. From germline, CDR1 is LGHDT and CDR2 YNNKEL (reference sequence). CDR3 sequence (DNA): TGTGCCAGCAGCCAAGTATACAGGGGGCCGATGAACACTGAAGCTTTCTTT. Residues: CASSQVYRGPMNTEAFF.

At least ten counts were recorded for this clonotype. The rearrangement joins TRBV6-6 to TRBJ2-7, with D perhaps TRBD1 (6 bases). V was shortened by 10 bases and J by 5 bases, with 15 bases between the two germline ends. Germline V gives CDR1 MNHNY, CDR2 SVGAGI (reference sequence). The length of the CDR3 is 12 residues. The CDR3 loop reads CATEGVRNEQYF. For the CDR3, the DNA is TGTGCCACCGAGGGGGTCCGGAACGAGCAGTACTTC.

This clonotype was counted ten times or more. The rearrangement uses TRBV20-1 and TRBJ2-1, with a weak D call TRBD1 (6 bases). The CDR3 consists of 12 residues. Deletions cut 4 bases from V and 4 bases from J, with 8 bases between. CDR1 DFQATT and CDR2 SNEGSKA come from the germline V gene (reference sequence). The CDR3 here is CSANREYNEQFF. The CDR3 DNA sequence: TGCAGTGCTAACAGGGAGTACAATGAGCAGTTCTTC.

The table lists this clonotype with many counts. The V call is TRBV6-6, the J call TRBJ1-5; a possible D gene is TRBD1 (5 bases). This CDR3 has 14 residues. V lost 2 bases and J 5 bases, leaving 10 bases between the germline ends. Germline V CDR1 and CDR2: MNHNY, SVGAGI (reference sequence). CDR3 coding DNA: TGTGCCAGCAGTTACCTCGGCAGGGATCAGCCCCAGCATTTT. Translated, it gives CASSYLGRDQPQHF.

In its sample, this clonotype was seen many times. CDR3 protein: CSANDPGQPNSPLHF. In nucleotides, the CDR3 is TGCAGTGCTAACGACCCGGGACAGCCGAATTCACCCCTCCACTTT. J is TRBJ1-6 and V is TRBV20-1; 7 bases fit TRBD1. CDR1 DFQATT and CDR2 SNEGSKA come from the germline V gene (reference sequence). The V and J ends lost 4 bases and 7 bases, in that order; junction bases with no gene match: 10. The CDR3 has 15 residues.

This clonotype came up many times. V is TRBV25-1 and J is TRBJ2-2, with D perhaps being TRBD1 or TRBD2 (5 bases each). The CDR3 totals 16 residues. Trimming cost V 5 bases and J 6 bases, with 19 bases left between them. Germline assignment: CDR1 MGHDK and CDR2 SYGVNS. The chain's CDR3 is CASSWGSDGSPGELFF. CDR3 in DNA: TGTGCCAGCAGTTGGGGGAGTGATGGTAGCCCCGGGGAGCTGTTTTTT.

This clonotype was seen repeatedly, ten times or more. The V and J genes are TRBV29-1 and TRBJ2-1, with D perhaps TRBD1 (5 bases). The CDR3 has 13 amino acids. Deletions cut 6 bases from V and 7 bases from J, with 16 bases between. The V gene's germline CDR1 is SQVTM and CDR2 ANQGSEA. CDR3 nucleotide sequence: TGCAGCGTGACAAATCGAAGGGGAAATGAGCAGTTCTTC. This gives the protein CSVTNRRGNEQFF.

This clonotype has a count of ten or more. This rearrangement joins TRBV28 to TRBJ2-3; the D call may be TRBD1 or TRBD2 (7 bases each). The CDR3 has 16 amino acids. V lost 3 bases and J 3 bases, leaving 16 bases between the germline ends. Germline CDR1 is MDHEN and CDR2 is SYDVKM. The CDR3, as DNA: TGTGCCAGCAGTTTTCAGGGGGGGGGGCTTACAGATACGCAGTATTTT. It yields the protein CASSFQGGGLTDTQYF.

This clonotype was found a few times. This chain joins TRBV5-6 and TRBJ2-3; a weak D match, TRBD2 (6 bases). Germline assignment: CDR1 SGHDT and CDR2 YYEEEE. Trimming pared 3 bases from V and 2 bases from J, leaving 10 bases between. The CDR3 spans 14 residues. The CDR3 is CASSSDYTTDTQYF. DNA for the CDR3: TGTGCCAGCAGCTCGGACTACACCACAGATACGCAGTATTTT. Variable domain in full (rest from reference TRBV5-6 and TRBJ2-3): DAGVTQSPTHLIKTRGQQVTLRCSPKSGHDTVSWYQQALGQGPQFIFQYYEEEERQRGNFPDRFSGHQFPNYSSELNVNALLLGDSALYLCASSSDYTTDTQYFGPGTRLTVL.

J is TRBJ2-7 and V is TRBV5-1; the D is unclear. V was trimmed by 2 bases and J by 2 bases, leaving 8 bases between them. This CDR3 spans 13 amino acids. The germline V gene encodes CDR1 SGHRS and CDR2 YFSETQ. For the CDR3, the DNA is TGCGCCAGCAGCTTTTCGGGTACCTACGAGCAGTACTTC. It specifies CASSFSGTYEQYF.

This clonotype was seen at least ten times. The chain has TRBV7-3 and TRBJ2-1; no firm D call. The CDR3 has 13 residues. V was trimmed by 2 bases and J by 10 bases, leaving 12 bases between them. The germline V gene has CDR1 SGHTA and CDR2 FQGTGA. This CDR3 reads CASSLGLKGEQFF. CDR3 DNA sequence: TGTGCCAGCAGCTTAGGGTTGAAAGGAGAGCAGTTCTTC.

In its sample, this clonotype was seen many times. This chain joins TRBV20-1 and TRBJ1-2; maybe TRBD1 (5 bases). From germline, CDR1 is DFQATT and CDR2 SNEGSKA (reference sequence). The CDR3 covers 13 residues. Trimming took off 7 bases at V and 6 bases at J, with 18 bases between the two ends. The CDR3 here is CSGYPGRVDGYTF. DNA for the CDR3: TGCAGTGGTTACCCGGGACGTGTGGATGGCTACACCTTC.

The chain has TRBV18 and TRBJ1-1; D not certain. The germline CDR1 and CDR2 sequences are KGHSH and LQKENI. V lost 2 bases, J lost 1 base, and 8 bases lay in between. This CDR3 has 14 amino acids. The CDR3 region is CASSPSESNTEAFF. The CDR3 region has the DNA TGTGCCAGCTCACCATCGGAATCGAACACTGAAGCTTTCTTT.

The CDR3 nucleotides are TGTGCCAGCAGTCTACTCAGGGGACACACTGAAGCTTTCTTT. Residues: CASSLLRGHTEAFF. The J gene is TRBJ1-1, the V gene TRBV27; TRBD1 might be the D (6 bases). This CDR3 is 14 amino acids long. Germline CDR1 MNHEY, CDR2 SMNVEV (reference sequence). Trimming stripped 5 bases from V and 3 bases from J, with 13 bases between.

This chain joins TRBV15 and TRBJ1-1; D unresolved. The V end lost 5 bases, the J end lost 4 bases, and 14 bases lay between the germline ends. The CDR3 sequence is 14 residues long. Germline assignment: CDR1 LNHNV and CDR2 YYDKDF (reference sequence). The CDR3 loop is CATSGSEVGTEAFF. The CDR3 DNA reads TGTGCCACCAGCGGATCGGAGGTCGGCACTGAAGCTTTCTTT. The whole variable domain, filled in from reference TRBV15 and TRBJ1-1, reads DAMVIQNPRYQVTQFGKPVTLSCSQTLNHNVMYWYQQKSSQAPKLLFHYYDKDFNNEADTPDNFQSRRPNTSFCFLDIRSPGLGDTAMYLCATSGSEVGTEAFFGQGTRLTVV.

This clonotype was observed at least ten times. V is TRBV14 and J is TRBJ1-6; D unclear. The CDR3 is 13 residues long. CDR1 SGHDN and CDR2 FVKESK come from the germline V gene. V lost 2 bases and J 9 bases, leaving 8 bases between the germline ends. The CDR3 nucleotides are TGTGCCAGCAGCCAAACGTTGGGTTCACCCCTCCACTTT. It yields the protein CASSQTLGSPLHF. The full variable domain, its missing parts supplied by reference TRBV14 and TRBJ1-6, is EAGVTQFPSHSVIEKGQTVTLRCDPISGHDNLYWYRRVMGKEIKFLLHFVKESKQDESGMPNNRFLAERTGGTYSTLKVQPAELEDSGVYFCASSQTLGSPLHFGNGTRLTVT.

This clonotype came up many times. The chain is built from TRBV27 and TRBJ1-1; D gene unclear. Germline V gene lookup returns CDR1 MNHEY and CDR2 SMNVEV (reference sequence). This CDR3 has 11 amino acids. V dropped 3 bases and J dropped 11 bases, with 10 bases sitting between them. For the CDR3, the DNA is TGTGCCAGCAGTTTTTCTGGGGAGGCTTTCTTT. This sequence encodes CASSFSGEAFF.

This clonotype was seen more than once but under ten times. J is TRBJ2-3 and V is TRBV5-1; 10 bases are a match to TRBD2. Trimming took 2 bases from V and 2 from J; bases not matched to a gene: 2. Germline loops: CDR1 SGHRS, CDR2 YFSETQ. The CDR3 has 15 amino acids. The DNA of the CDR3 is TGCGCCAGCAGCTTAACTAGCGGGGTCACAGATACGCAGTATTTT. It is translated as CASSLTSGVTDTQYF.

This clonotype was seen ten or more times. V usage is TRBV20-1 and J usage is TRBJ2-7; 7 nucleotides align to TRBD2. Germline lookup yields CDR1 DFQATT and CDR2 SNEGSKA (reference sequence). The CDR3 loop spans 14 amino acids. V lost 1 base, J lost 1 base, and 4 bases stayed unmatched. The CDR3 bases are TGCAGTGCTAGAGTTGGGGGAGGGTCCTACGAGCAGTACTTC. Translating gives CSARVGGGSYEQYF.

This clonotype was seen ten or more times. V and J are TRBV6-1 and TRBJ2-7; TRBD1 matches 8 bases. Trimming removed 8 bases from V and 3 bases from J; junction bases left unmatched: 9. This CDR3 is built from 14 residues. The V gene's germline CDR1 is MNHNS and CDR2 SASEGT. CDR3 sequence: CASLRTGIGYEQYF. CDR3 nucleotide sequence: TGTGCCAGCCTACGGACAGGGATCGGCTACGAGCAGTACTTC.

Many counts were recorded for this clonotype. This chain uses TRBV5-1 with TRBJ1-6, with a tentative D call TRBD1 (5 bases). The CDR3 runs to 16 residues. Germline CDR1 reads SGHRS; CDR2 reads YFSETQ. With 0 bases removed from V and 7 bases from J, the gap between germline ends came to 14 bases. CDR3 DNA: TGCGCCAGCAGCTTGGAGTCGCGGACATCGAATTCACCCCTCCACTTT. Amino acids: CASSLESRTSNSPLHF.